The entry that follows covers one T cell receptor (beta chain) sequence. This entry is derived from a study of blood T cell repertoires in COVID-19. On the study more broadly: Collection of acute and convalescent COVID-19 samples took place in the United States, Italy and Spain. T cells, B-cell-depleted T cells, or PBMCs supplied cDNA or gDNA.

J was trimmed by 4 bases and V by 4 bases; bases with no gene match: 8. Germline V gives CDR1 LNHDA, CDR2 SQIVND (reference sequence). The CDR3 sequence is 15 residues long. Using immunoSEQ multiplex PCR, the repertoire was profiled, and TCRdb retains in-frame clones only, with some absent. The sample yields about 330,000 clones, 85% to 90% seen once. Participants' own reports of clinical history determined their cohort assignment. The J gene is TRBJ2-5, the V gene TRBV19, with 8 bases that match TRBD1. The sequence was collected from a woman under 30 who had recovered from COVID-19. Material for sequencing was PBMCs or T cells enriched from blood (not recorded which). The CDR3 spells CASSTRTGTSETQYF. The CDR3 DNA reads TGTGCCAGTAGTACCAGGACAGGGACATCAGAGACCCAGTACTTC. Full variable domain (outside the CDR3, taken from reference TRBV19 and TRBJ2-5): DGGITQSPKYLFRKEGQNVTLSCEQNLNHDAMYWYRQDPGQGLRLIYYSQIVNDFQKGDIAEGYSVSREKKESFPLTVTSAQKNPTAFYLCASSTRTGTSETQYFGPGTRLLVL.